These 13 T cell receptor beta chains originate from one sample sequenced in a study of shared clonotypes between healthy human individuals. This table comes from immunoSEQ multiplex PCR, and its TCRdb copy is limited to in-frame clones, with some not included. The table shows more than 400,000 clones, with about 96% occurring only once. The sequencing sample was made of naive CD4+ T cells sorted from blood. Subset: CD45RA+ positively selected. The origin of the receptors is a woman aged 25-40 years in good health.

Note on this clone: The junction shows a germline mismatch at one end, possibly a read error. The chain carries TRBV28 and TRBJ1-2; no firm D call. The length of the CDR3 is 12 residues. CDR1 and CDR2 from the germline V gene are MDHEN and SYDVKM. For the CDR3, the DNA is TGTGCCAGCAGTTCGCTAACAGACTCTTGGATATTC. It encodes CASSSLTDSWIF.

V is TRBV7-6 and J is TRBJ1-6; D is unresolved. Trimming stripped 4 bases from V and 7 bases from J, with 14 bases between. Germline V gives CDR1 SGHVS, CDR2 FNYEAQ. CDR3 length equals 15 residues. CDR3 protein: CASSSTDGPNSPLHF. The CDR3 nucleotides are TGTGCCAGCAGCTCGACGGACGGCCCCAATTCACCCCTCCACTTT.

V and J are TRBV11-2 and TRBJ2-1, with 12 bases matching TRBD2. The CDR3 covers 18 residues. The junction had 10 bases not matched to a gene; V was cut back by 5 bases and J by 2 bases. CDR1 SGHAT and CDR2 FQNNGV come from the germline V gene. In DNA, the CDR3 is TGTGCCAGCAGCCCGACCCGGACTAGCGGGACTCCCTACAATGAGCAGTTCTTC. Translated: CASSPTRTSGTPYNEQFF.

The chain combines TRBV4-1 with TRBJ2-7; TRBD2 matches 9 bases. The CDR3 covers 18 residues. J was trimmed by 0 bases and V by 0 bases; bases with no gene match: 9. CDR1 is MGHRA and CDR2 is YSYEKL in the germline V gene. This CDR3 reads CASSQERAGGITSYEQYF. The CDR3 region has the DNA TGCGCCAGCAGCCAAGAGAGGGCGGGGGGGATCACCTCCTACGAGCAGTACTTC.

The chain links TRBV28 to TRBJ1-5; TRBD1 matches at 8 bases. With 3 bases clipped from V and 2 bases from J, the junction kept 6 bases outside the gene matches. In germline, CDR1 is MDHEN, CDR2 SYDVKM. This CDR3 comprises 16 residues. The CDR3 here is CASSLHRGVRNQPQHF. The DNA for the CDR3 is TGTGCCAGCAGTTTGCACAGGGGGGTACGCAATCAGCCCCAGCATTTT.

The chain links TRBV28 to TRBJ1-5; D is unclear. Germline V lookup: CDR1 MDHEN, CDR2 SYDVKM. With 7 bases removed from V and 9 bases from J, the gap between germline ends came to 10 bases. The CDR3 has 11 residues. The CDR3 reads CASMGGMPQHF. For the CDR3, the DNA is TGTGCCAGCATGGGTGGAATGCCCCAGCATTTT.

The table lists this clone with a count of one. This rearrangement joins TRBV5-4 to TRBJ2-1; D tentatively fits TRBD1 or TRBD2 (5 bases each). Trimming took 5 bases from V and 2 from J, leaving 14 bases between them. The CDR3 runs to 15 residues. Germline CDR1 is SGHNT and CDR2 is YYREEE (reference sequence). In DNA form, the CDR3 reads TGTGCCAGCAGTTCGTGGGGGAGCCCCTACAATGAGCAGTTCTTC. Translation gives CASSSWGSPYNEQFF.

In regard to this clone: Relative to the germline gene, one junction end is altered; a read error may explain this. V usage is TRBV7-8 and J usage is TRBJ2-5; no clear D. CDR1 and CDR2 (germline): SGHVS, FQNEAQ. This CDR3 region has 13 residues. The CDR3 reads CASSLAVLEPQYF. The DNA for the CDR3 is TGTGCCAGCAGCTTGGCTGTCCTAGAGCCCCAGTACTTC.

The gene calls are TRBV5-1 and TRBJ1-4, with TRBD1 identical over 8 bases. J gave up 7 bases and V 1 base, and 6 bases lay outside the gene matches. The CDR3 has 15 amino acids. Germline V CDR1 and CDR2: SGHRS, YFSETQ. Written as DNA, the CDR3 is TGCGCCAGCAGCTTGTTGGGGACAGGAGGTGAAAAACTGTTTTTT. Encoded protein: CASSLLGTGGEKLFF.

As to this clone: The same CDR3 arises from other DNA sequences in this sample as well. V and J are TRBV29-1 and TRBJ2-5; D assignment may be TRBD1 or TRBD2 (6 bases each). Germline V gene sequence: CDR1 SQVTM, CDR2 ANQGSEA. CDR3 size: 12 residues. Deletions cut 6 bases from V and 5 bases from J, with 13 bases between. The CDR3 loop reads CSVEGGGETQYF. In DNA form, the CDR3 reads TGCAGCGTGGAGGGGGGCGGGGAGACCCAGTACTTC.

V and J are TRBV18 and TRBJ2-3; 7 bases align to TRBD2. Germline V lookup: CDR1 KGHSH, CDR2 LQKENI. This CDR3 comprises 13 residues. The ends lost 8 bases at V and 4 bases at J; junction bases unmatched: 6. The DNA for the CDR3 is TGTGCCAGCGGACTAGTATTTCCAGATACGCAGTATTTT. Protein sequence: CASGLVFPDTQYF.

The CDR3 reads CASSLRGQDPRETQYF. CDR3 sequence (DNA): TGTGCCAGCAGCTTAAGGGGACAGGATCCCAGGGAGACCCAGTACTTC. The chain employs TRBV7-2 and TRBJ2-5; 8 bases are a match to TRBD1. Trimming cost V 2 bases and J 5 bases; bases outside gene matches: 10. This CDR3 spans 16 amino acids. Germline-derived CDR1 and CDR2 are SGHTA and FQGNSA.

V and J are TRBV9 and TRBJ2-5, with TRBD1 matching 11 bases. The CDR3 is 16 amino acids. Germline V CDR1 and CDR2: SGDLS, YYNGEE. The V and J ends lost 0 bases and 5 bases, in that order; junction bases with no gene match: 6. As DNA, the CDR3 is TGTGCCAGCAGCGTAGGGACAGGGGGCTGGAGGGAGACCCAGTACTTC. It encodes CASSVGTGGWRETQYF. Variable domain in full (rest from reference TRBV9 and TRBJ2-5): DSGVTQTPKHLITATGQRVTLRCSPRSGDLSVYWYQQSLDQGLQFLIQYYNGEERAKGNILERFSAQQFPDLHSELNLSSLELGDSALYFCASSVGTGGWRETQYFGPGTRLLVL.